Listed below are T cell receptor beta chains from one sample, sequenced in a study of T-cell reconstitution after alpha-beta-depleted transplantation in children. TCRdb re-called the PCR reads with MiXCR, one entry per CDR3 protein. The sample carries 780,000 or so distinct CDR3 sequences, 16% recorded once. Material: PBMCs, mostly from graft donor cells, obtained 360 days after TCRalphabeta/CD19-depleted stem cell transplant. The origin of the receptors is a male patient younger than 18 who had a stem cell transplant for acute lymphoblastic leukemia, so the T cells may come from the graft donor. CDR3s leave out the opening cysteine and the closing phenylalanine or tryptophan. Each record gives: V gene, J gene, CDR3 length, CDR3 protein.

V gene: TRBV12-3/TRBV12-4; J gene: TRBJ2-3; CDR3 length: 13; CDR3 protein: ASSFGVSSTDTQY
V gene: TRBV10-3; J gene: TRBJ2-1; CDR3 length: 14; CDR3 protein: AIRPPGRGRYNEQF
V gene: TRBV6-1; J gene: TRBJ2-3; CDR3 length: 12; CDR3 protein: ASSETTGTDTQY
V gene: TRBV6-5; J gene: TRBJ2-7; CDR3 length: 13; CDR3 protein: ASSYDGGSLYEQY
V gene: TRBV5-1; J gene: TRBJ1-2; CDR3 length: 12; CDR3 protein: ASRTTALSYGYT
V gene: TRBV14; J gene: TRBJ2-7; CDR3 length: 9; CDR3 protein: ASSPGREQY
V gene: TRBV7-8; J gene: TRBJ2-1; CDR3 length: 13; CDR3 protein: ASSPRAGGMNEQF
V gene: TRBV20-1; J gene: TRBJ2-7; CDR3 length: 11; CDR3 protein: SASLRETYEQY
V gene: TRBV14; J gene: TRBJ2-1; CDR3 length: 17; CDR3 protein: ASRRSGGERGRSYNEQF
V gene: TRBV5-1; J gene: TRBJ2-3; CDR3 length: 11; CDR3 protein: ASSPGPSDTQY
V gene: TRBV20-1; J gene: TRBJ2-1; CDR3 length: 12; CDR3 protein: SVRTSGRVNEQF
V gene: TRBV5-1; J gene: TRBJ2-2; CDR3 length: 13; CDR3 protein: ASSFTVMGTGELF
V gene: TRBV4-1; J gene: TRBJ2-1; CDR3 length: 13; CDR3 protein: ASSQASGSPNEQF
V gene: TRBV20-1; J gene: TRBJ2-7; CDR3 length: 13; CDR3 protein: SAWRPGQGSYEQY
V gene: TRBV2; J gene: TRBJ2-7; CDR3 length: 9; CDR3 protein: ASSTTGVEY
V gene: TRBV4-1; J gene: TRBJ1-5; CDR3 length: 12; CDR3 protein: ASSQERYNQPQH
V gene: TRBV5-1; J gene: TRBJ2-3; CDR3 length: 10; CDR3 protein: ASSPLEDTQY
V gene: TRBV19; J gene: TRBJ2-5; CDR3 length: 11; CDR3 protein: ASSMRGGETQY
V gene: TRBV4-2; J gene: TRBJ2-7; CDR3 length: 11; CDR3 protein: ASSQEREWEQY
V gene: TRBV5-1; J gene: TRBJ2-4; CDR3 length: 11; CDR3 protein: ASSPGVYNIQY
V gene: TRBV5-1; J gene: TRBJ1-3; CDR3 length: 14; CDR3 protein: ASSLANRQPGNTIY
V gene: TRBV2; J gene: TRBJ2-5; CDR3 length: 11; CDR3 protein: ASKTSGSETQY
V gene: TRBV12-3/TRBV12-4; J gene: TRBJ2-1; CDR3 length: 11; CDR3 protein: ASQQSRDNEQF
V gene: TRBV27; J gene: TRBJ2-7; CDR3 length: 13; CDR3 protein: ASSSTGRDSYEQY
V gene: TRBV5-1; J gene: TRBJ2-2; CDR3 length: 16; CDR3 protein: ASRRVVAGGRNTGELF
V gene: TRBV5-1; J gene: TRBJ2-1; CDR3 length: 13; CDR3 protein: ASSFDRMAYNEQF
V gene: TRBV27; J gene: TRBJ2-7; CDR3 length: 13; CDR3 protein: ASRGLAGEDYEQY
V gene: TRBV7-9; J gene: TRBJ1-2; CDR3 length: 14; CDR3 protein: ASSFGDTRLNYGYT
V gene: TRBV7-9; J gene: TRBJ2-1; CDR3 length: 14; CDR3 protein: ASSLDPLLPINEQF
V gene: TRBV19; J gene: TRBJ2-7; CDR3 length: 14; CDR3 protein: ASSIDRRDRGNEQY
V gene: TRBV20-1; J gene: TRBJ2-3; CDR3 length: 11; CDR3 protein: SAGDLEADTQY
V gene: TRBV7-2; J gene: TRBJ2-1; CDR3 length: 13; CDR3 protein: ASSLGTAGNNEQF
V gene: TRBV28; J gene: TRBJ2-5; CDR3 length: 13; CDR3 protein: ASSLRLGGWETQY
V gene: TRBV20-1; J gene: TRBJ2-5; CDR3 length: 11; CDR3 protein: SAGGGIRETQY
V gene: TRBV13; J gene: TRBJ2-5; CDR3 length: 16; CDR3 protein: ASSLGPIRAATQETQY
V gene: TRBV5-1; J gene: TRBJ2-7; CDR3 length: 13; CDR3 protein: ASSRSDYISCEQY